The rows below give T cell receptor beta chains drawn from one sample of a study of OX40 agonist ivuxolimab in advanced cancers. This table comes from immunoSEQ multiplex PCR, and its TCRdb copy is limited to in-frame clones, with some not included. The sample records about 86,000 clones, roughly 85% being singletons. Specimen: CD4+ or CD8+ T cells sorted from blood, collected in a trial of the OX40 agonist ivuxolimab. The receptor source for this set is an adult with an advanced solid tumor such as melanoma, head and neck, liver or kidney cancer. The CDR3 runs from the conserved cysteine through the conserved F or W. The D gene is left open where the match is weak. A row's size may be missing; if present it is once, few, many or a size class.

j_gene: TRBJ1-5
d_gene: -
len: 15
v_gene: TRBV18
abundance: -
CDR3nt: TGTGCCAGCTCACCATTGGGGGGCGCCGACACGCCCCAGCATTTT
CDR3aa: CASSPLGGADTPQHF

j_gene: TRBJ2-7
d_gene: TRBD2
len: 13
v_gene: TRBV11-3
abundance: -
CDR3nt: TGTGCCAGCTCCGAGGCGGGGGCCTACGAGCAGTACTTC
CDR3aa: CASSEAGAYEQYF

j_gene: TRBJ1-1
d_gene: -
len: 15
v_gene: TRBV7-3
abundance: few
CDR3nt: TGTGCCAGCAGCTTAAGGGCGGGCACCGACACTGAAGCTTTCTTT
CDR3aa: CASSLRAGTDTEAFF

j_gene: TRBJ2-3
d_gene: TRBD1
len: 14
v_gene: TRBV30
abundance: -
CDR3nt: TGTGCCTGGAGCCAAGACAGGGGACGAGATACGCAGTATTTT
CDR3aa: CAWSQDRGRDTQYF

j_gene: TRBJ2-7
d_gene: TRBD1
len: 14
v_gene: TRBV5-1
abundance: -
CDR3nt: TGCGCCAGCAGCTCGACAGGGGGAACCTACGAGCAGTACTTC
CDR3aa: CASSSTGGTYEQYF

j_gene: TRBJ2-5
d_gene: -
len: 13
v_gene: TRBV5-1
abundance: -
CDR3nt: TGCGCCAGCAGCTTGGGTGAGTTGGAGACCCAGTACTTC
CDR3aa: CASSLGELETQYF

j_gene: TRBJ2-7
d_gene: -
len: 13
v_gene: TRBV5-1
abundance: once
CDR3nt: TGCGCCAGCACCCCCGGCGGGACCTACGAGCAGTACTTC
CDR3aa: CASTPGGTYEQYF

j_gene: TRBJ1-2
d_gene: -
len: 14
v_gene: TRBV5-4
abundance: -
CDR3nt: TGTGCCAGCAGCGCCCCCCAAGGGAACTATGGCTACACCTTC
CDR3aa: CASSAPQGNYGYTF

j_gene: TRBJ2-7
d_gene: TRBD2
len: 15
v_gene: TRBV6-5
abundance: -
CDR3nt: TGTGCCAGCAGGGCGGTTGCGGGAGGAGTGGACGAGCAGTACTTC
CDR3aa: CASRAVAGGVDEQYF

j_gene: TRBJ2-3
d_gene: -
len: 13
v_gene: TRBV11-2
abundance: -
CDR3nt: TGTGCCAGCAGCCTCGGCGGGCGAGATACGCAGTATTTT
CDR3aa: CASSLGGRDTQYF

j_gene: TRBJ2-1
d_gene: TRBD2
len: 14
v_gene: TRBV10-3
abundance: -
CDR3nt: TGTGCCACCACCGGGGGGAACTCCTACAATGAGCAGTTCTTC
CDR3aa: CATTGGNSYNEQFF

j_gene: TRBJ2-1
d_gene: -
len: 14
v_gene: TRBV7-6
abundance: -
CDR3nt: TGTGCCAGCAGCTTAGTGGGAGGGGGCAATGAGCAGTTCTTC
CDR3aa: CASSLVGGGNEQFF

j_gene: TRBJ2-1
d_gene: -
len: 14
v_gene: TRBV29-1
abundance: -
CDR3nt: TGCAGCGTTTTACGGGGGGCAAGAGGGAATGAGCAGTTCTTC
CDR3aa: CSVLRGARGNEQFF

j_gene: TRBJ2-4
d_gene: TRBD1
len: 13
v_gene: TRBV29-1
abundance: -
CDR3nt: TGCAGCGTTGCGCCGGGACAGAGAAACATTCAGTACTTC
CDR3aa: CSVAPGQRNIQYF

j_gene: TRBJ2-7
d_gene: TRBD2
len: 14
v_gene: TRBV15
abundance: -
CDR3nt: TGTGCCACCAGCAGAGGGCTAGCGGGAACCCAGCAGTACTTC
CDR3aa: CATSRGLAGTQQYF

j_gene: TRBJ2-7
d_gene: -
len: 15
v_gene: TRBV6-6
abundance: -
CDR3nt: TGTGCCAGCAGTTACCTCGGGACACAGAACTACGAGCAGTACTTC
CDR3aa: CASSYLGTQNYEQYF

j_gene: TRBJ2-1
d_gene: TRBD2
len: 17
v_gene: TRBV5-4
abundance: -
CDR3nt: TGTGCCAGCAGCCCCCCGGGACTAGCGGGAGGAAGTAATGAGCAGTTCTTC
CDR3aa: CASSPPGLAGGSNEQFF

j_gene: TRBJ2-6
d_gene: -
len: 19
v_gene: TRBV5-1
abundance: -
CDR3nt: TGCGCCAGCAGCTTGATTAAACGCAGCCAACCTTCTGGGGCCAACGTCCTGACTTTC
CDR3aa: CASSLIKRSQPSGANVLTF

j_gene: TRBJ2-1
d_gene: -
len: 13
v_gene: TRBV30
abundance: -
CDR3nt: TGTGCCTGGGCGCCGGGGGAAAACAATGAGCAGTTCTTC
CDR3aa: CAWAPGENNEQFF

j_gene: TRBJ2-1
d_gene: TRBD2
len: 13
v_gene: TRBV5-1
abundance: -
CDR3nt: TGCGCCAGCAGCCCCGGGACTAGCAATGAGCAGTTCTTC
CDR3aa: CASSPGTSNEQFF

j_gene: TRBJ2-7
d_gene: -
len: 16
v_gene: TRBV7-7
abundance: -
CDR3nt: TGTGCCAGCAGCTTCGGGGTCGGTACAGGGCGGAACGAGCAGTACTTC
CDR3aa: CASSFGVGTGRNEQYF

j_gene: TRBJ2-3
d_gene: TRBD1
len: 14
v_gene: TRBV6-1
abundance: -
CDR3nt: TGTGCCAGCAGTCTACAGGGGGCTTCAGATACGCAGTATTTT
CDR3aa: CASSLQGASDTQYF

j_gene: TRBJ1-1
d_gene: -
len: 13
v_gene: TRBV7-2
abundance: -
CDR3nt: TGTGCCAGCAGCCCGGACCGAACCCTTGAAGCTTTCTTT
CDR3aa: CASSPDRTLEAFF

j_gene: TRBJ2-7
d_gene: -
len: 15
v_gene: TRBV6-1
abundance: -
CDR3nt: TGTGCCAGCAGTGAAGCGGGACAATTTTCACACGAGCAGTACTTC
CDR3aa: CASSEAGQFSHEQYF

j_gene: TRBJ2-7
d_gene: -
len: 11
v_gene: TRBV6-1
abundance: -
CDR3nt: TGTGCCAGTTTTGGGTTCTACGAGCAGTACTTC
CDR3aa: CASFGFYEQYF

j_gene: TRBJ2-1
d_gene: TRBD2
len: 16
v_gene: TRBV5-4
abundance: -
CDR3nt: TGTGCCAGCAGCCGTACTAGCGGGAGTTCCTACAATGAGCAGTTCTTC
CDR3aa: CASSRTSGSSYNEQFF

j_gene: TRBJ2-7
d_gene: -
len: 14
v_gene: TRBV28
abundance: -
CDR3nt: TGTGCCAGCAGCCCTCCCGGGGTCCGCCCTTCTCAGTACTTC
CDR3aa: CASSPPGVRPSQYF

j_gene: TRBJ2-2
d_gene: -
len: 18
v_gene: TRBV21-1
abundance: -
CDR3nt: TGTGCCAGCAGCAAAGGCAGGGGGCGCGTAGTGCTTGCCGGGGAGCTGTTTTTT
CDR3aa: CASSKGRGRVVLAGELFF